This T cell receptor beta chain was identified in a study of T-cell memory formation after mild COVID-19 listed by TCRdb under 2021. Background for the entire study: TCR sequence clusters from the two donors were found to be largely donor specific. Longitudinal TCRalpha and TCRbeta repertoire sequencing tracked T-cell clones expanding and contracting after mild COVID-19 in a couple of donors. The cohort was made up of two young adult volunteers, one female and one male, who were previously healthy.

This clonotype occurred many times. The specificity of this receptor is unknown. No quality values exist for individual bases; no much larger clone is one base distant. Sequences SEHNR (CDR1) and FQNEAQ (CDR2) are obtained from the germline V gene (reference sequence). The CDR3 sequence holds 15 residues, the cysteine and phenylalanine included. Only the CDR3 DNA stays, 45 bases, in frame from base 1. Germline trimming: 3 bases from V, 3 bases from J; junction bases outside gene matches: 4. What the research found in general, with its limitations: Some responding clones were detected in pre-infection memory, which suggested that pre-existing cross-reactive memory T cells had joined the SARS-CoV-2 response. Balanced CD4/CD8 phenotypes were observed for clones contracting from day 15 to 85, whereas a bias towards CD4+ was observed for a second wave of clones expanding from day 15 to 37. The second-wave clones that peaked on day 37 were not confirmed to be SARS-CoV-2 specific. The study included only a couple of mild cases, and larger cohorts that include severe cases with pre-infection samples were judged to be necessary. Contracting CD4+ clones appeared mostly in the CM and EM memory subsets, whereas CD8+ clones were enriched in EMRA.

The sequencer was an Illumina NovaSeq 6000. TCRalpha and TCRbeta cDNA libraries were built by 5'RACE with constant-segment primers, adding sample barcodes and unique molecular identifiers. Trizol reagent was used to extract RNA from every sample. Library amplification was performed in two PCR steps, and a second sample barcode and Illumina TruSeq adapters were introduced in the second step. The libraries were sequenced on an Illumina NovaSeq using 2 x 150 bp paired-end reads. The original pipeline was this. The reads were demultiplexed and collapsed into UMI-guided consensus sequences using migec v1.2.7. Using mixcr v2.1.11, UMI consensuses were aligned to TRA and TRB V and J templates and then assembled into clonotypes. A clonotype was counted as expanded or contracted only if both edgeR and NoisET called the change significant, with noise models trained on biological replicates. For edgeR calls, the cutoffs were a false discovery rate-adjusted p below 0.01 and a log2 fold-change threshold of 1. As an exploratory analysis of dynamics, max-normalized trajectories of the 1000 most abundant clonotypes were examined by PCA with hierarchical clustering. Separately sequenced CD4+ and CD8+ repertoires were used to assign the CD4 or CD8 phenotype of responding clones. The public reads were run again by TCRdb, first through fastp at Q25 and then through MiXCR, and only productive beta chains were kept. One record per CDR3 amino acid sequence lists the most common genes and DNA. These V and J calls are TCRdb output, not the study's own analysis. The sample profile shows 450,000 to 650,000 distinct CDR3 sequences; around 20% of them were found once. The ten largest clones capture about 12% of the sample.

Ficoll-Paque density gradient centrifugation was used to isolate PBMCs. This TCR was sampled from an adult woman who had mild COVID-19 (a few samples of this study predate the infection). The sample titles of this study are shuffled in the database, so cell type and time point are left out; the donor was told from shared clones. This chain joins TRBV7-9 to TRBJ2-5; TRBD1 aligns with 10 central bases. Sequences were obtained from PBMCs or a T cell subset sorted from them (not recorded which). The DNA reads TGTGCCAGCAGCTTTGGCGGGACAGGGGAAGAGACCCAGTACTTC. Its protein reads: CASSFGGTGEETQYF. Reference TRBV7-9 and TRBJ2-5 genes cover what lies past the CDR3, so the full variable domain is DTGVSQNPRHKITKRGQNVTFRCDPISEHNRLYWYRQTLGQGPEFLTYFQNEAQLEKSRLLSDRFSAERPKGSFSTLEIQRTEQGDSAMYLCASSFGGTGEETQYFGPGTRLLVL.